This T cell receptor beta chain comes out of a study of T cell repertoires in cytomegalovirus infection. On the study more broadly: In public TCR beta signatures, there were indications of both CMV infection and matching HLA type. General study points: What dominated the ex vivo response were HLA-C-restricted CMV-specific TCR beta clonotypes.

On this clonotype: Its matching antigen is unknown. This may arise from a read error, as a much more abundant clone is one base away.

From germline, CDR1 is SGHVS and CDR2 FQNEAQ. The CDR3 extends over 15 amino acids. TCRdb used MiXCR to reprocess the reads, holding one entry per CDR3 protein. The repertoire holds approximately 400,000 distinct CDR3 sequences, approximately 31% seen once, with approximately 13% in the top ten. The receptor's source is a human donor in good health (CMV status not recorded). Some clones in this sample may be carry-over from other donors' samples. J is TRBJ2-7 and V is TRBV7-8; perhaps TRBD1 as D (6 bases). The sample was PBMCs. The CDR3 nucleotides read TGTGACAGCAGCCCCTACAGGGTCTCTGGTTACGAGCAGTACTTC. Amino acid sequence: CDSSPYRVSGYEQYF.